This entry lists 15 T cell receptor beta chains sequenced from one sample in a study of blood T cell repertoires in COVID-19. Assay used: immunoSEQ multiplex PCR; TCRdb lists only in-frame clones, some missing. The table includes more than 60,000 clones, 65% to 85% detected once. Sequencing was carried out using peripheral blood. The receptors were gathered from a man between 60 and 75 years old with active or convalescent COVID-19.

The chain uses TRBV10-3 and TRBJ1-3, with D maybe TRBD1 (5 bases). The germline gives CDR1 ENHRY, CDR2 SYGVKD. V was clipped by 3 bases and J by 0 bases, with 9 bases between them. This CDR3 has 15 residues. CDR3 protein: CAISDPGYSGNTIYF. CDR3 nucleotide sequence: TGTGCCATCAGTGACCCAGGGTACTCTGGAAACACCATATATTTT.

This sequence joins TRBV6-2 or TRBV6-3 and TRBJ2-5, with TRBD1 identical over 9 bases. The CDR3 consists of 15 residues. The junction had 5 bases not matched to a gene; V was cut back by 5 bases and J by 1 base. Germline CDR1 MNHEY, CDR2 SVGEGT. The CDR3 DNA sequence: TGTGCCAGCAGTGTTAACAGGGGGCCCCAAGAGACCCAGTACTTC. Amino acids: CASSVNRGPQETQYF.

The rearrangement joins TRBV19 to TRBJ2-7; D ambiguous. The CDR3 covers 12 residues. V was shortened by 5 bases and J by 3 bases, with 8 bases between the two germline ends. Per the germline V gene, CDR1 is LNHDA and CDR2 is SQIVND (reference sequence). CDR3 protein: CASSAYNYEQYF. The CDR3 DNA follows: TGTGCCAGTAGTGCTTACAACTACGAGCAGTACTTC.

The rearrangement joins TRBV9 to TRBJ2-7; 9 bases align to TRBD2. Per the germline V gene, CDR1 is SGDLS and CDR2 is YYNGEE. V shed 4 bases and J 3 bases; nucleotides not matched to a gene: 8. The CDR3 is 15 amino acids. The CDR3 region is CASSPHTTSGYEQYF. In DNA, the CDR3 is TGTGCCAGCAGCCCCCATACGACTAGCGGCTACGAGCAGTACTTC.

This clone occurred a few times. The chain carries TRBV19 and TRBJ1-5; unclear D gene. Trimming removed 1 base at V and 0 bases at J, with 13 bases between. Germline V lookup: CDR1 LNHDA, CDR2 SQIVND (reference sequence). This CDR3 spans 17 amino acids. CDR3 in DNA: TGTGCCAGTAGTATAGTATCCGGGTTTAATAGCAATCAGCCCCAGCATTTT. It specifies CASSIVSGFNSNQPQHF.

V gene TRBV27 combines with J gene TRBJ2-3; 13 bases map to TRBD2. This CDR3 is 15 amino acids long. The germline gives CDR1 MNHEY, CDR2 SMNVEV (reference sequence). J was trimmed by 4 bases and V by 8 bases; bases with no gene match: 6. The CDR3 sequence is CASGPGTSGADTQYF. The CDR3 DNA reads TGTGCCAGCGGACCCGGGACTAGCGGGGCAGATACGCAGTATTTT.

This CDR3 is CASSRRGTSGANVLTF. CDR3 nucleotide sequence: TGTGCCAGCAGCCGTCGCGGGACTTCTGGGGCCAACGTCCTGACTTTC. This sequence joins TRBV5-6 and TRBJ2-6; D may be TRBD2 (6 bases). CDR1 and CDR2 from the germline V gene are SGHDT and YYEEEE. Trimming stripped 4 bases from V and 1 base from J, with 12 bases between. The CDR3 contains 16 residues.

The chain has TRBV2 and TRBJ2-5; TRBD1 matches 9 bases. The CDR3 sequence is 14 residues long. Germline loops: CDR1 SNHLY, CDR2 FYNNEI. After removal of 7 bases from V and 5 bases from J, the junction contained 8 bases not matched to a gene. CDR3: CASNRGTGLETQYF. The CDR3 DNA reads as TGTGCCAGCAATCGCGGGACAGGGTTGGAGACCCAGTACTTC.

This clone was picked up a small number of times. J is TRBJ2-2 and V is TRBV29-1, with D possibly matching TRBD1 (6 bases). V lost 3 bases to trimming and J lost 0 bases, with 8 bases between them. Germline loops: CDR1 SQVTM, CDR2 ANQGSEA. The CDR3 is 14 residues long. CDR3 in amino acids: CSVEGHSNTGELFF. In DNA, the CDR3 is TGCAGCGTTGAGGGACACTCGAACACCGGGGAGCTGTTTTTT.

The V and J genes are TRBV7-6 and TRBJ2-5, with 11 positions matching TRBD1. This CDR3 region has 16 residues. Trimming removed 5 bases from V and 4 bases from J; junction bases left unmatched: 9. The germline CDR1 and CDR2 sequences are SGHVS and FNYEAQ. The CDR3 region is CASSPVGDRGRETQYF. The DNA of the CDR3 is TGTGCCAGCAGCCCCGTGGGGGACAGGGGGAGAGAGACCCAGTACTTC.

This chain joins TRBV7-2 and TRBJ2-5; a weak D match, TRBD2 (7 bases). Trimming cost V 5 bases and J 5 bases, with 27 bases left between them. CDR3 length: 18 residues. CDR1 SGHTA and CDR2 FQGNSA come from the germline V gene. The CDR3 coding sequence is TGTGCCAGCAGCACCGGCAGGAAGCTCGCGGGGGCCGGGGAGACCCAGTACTTC. This gives the protein CASSTGRKLAGAGETQYF.

The chain employs TRBV5-1 and TRBJ2-7, with TRBD2 identical over 10 bases. V lost 4 bases and J lost 1; bases outside the gene matches: 8. Per germline, CDR1 SGHRS and CDR2 YFSETQ. This CDR3 spans 16 amino acids. CDR3: CASSALSGGLSYEQYF. CDR3 bases: TGCGCCAGCAGCGCTCTTAGCGGGGGGCTTTCCTACGAGCAGTACTTC.

This clone was counted only a few times. The V gene is TRBV4-3, the J gene TRBJ1-4, with TRBD1 identical over 7 bases. V was clipped by 0 bases and J by 11 bases; unmatched bases: 12. CDR1 and CDR2 from the germline V gene are LGHNA and YSLEER. This CDR3 contains 16 residues. In nucleotides, the CDR3 is TGCGCCAGCAGCCAAGATCTTGGAAGGGGGCGTTGGAAACTGTTTTTT. Amino acid sequence: CASSQDLGRGRWKLFF.

In regard to this clone: The junction departs from the called germline gene at one end, perhaps through a read error. V and J are TRBV7-7 and TRBJ2-2; 12 bases match TRBD2. Germline V lookup: CDR1 SSHAT, CDR2 FNYEAQ (reference sequence). The CDR3 loop spans 16 amino acids. CDR3 nucleotides: TGTGCTAGCAGACCACTAGCGGGGGGAAACACCGGGGAGCTGTTTTTT. As protein: CASRPLAGGNTGELFF.

The V call is TRBV6-5, the J call TRBJ1-5; tentative D call: TRBD1 (5 bases). V lost 5 bases and J 4 bases, leaving 9 bases between the germline ends. CDR3 size: 13 residues. Germline V gives CDR1 MNHEY, CDR2 SVGAGI. This chain's CDR3 is CASSNRQNQPQHF. The CDR3 DNA reads as TGTGCCAGCAGTAATCGACAGAATCAGCCCCAGCATTTT.